This T cell receptor (beta chain) was obtained from a study of vaccination effects on CD4 cells after COVID-19. Antigen-specific CD4+ T cells were expanded (with viral peptide pools) by the ViraFEST assay ahead of sequencing. Isolation of CD4+ T cells took place after 10 days of culture. Each person got two doses of an mRNA SARS-CoV-2 vaccine, BNT162b2 or mRNA-1273. Previously uninfected by SARS-CoV-2, the vaccine recipients also showed negative nucleocapsid antibodies. Researchers reported culturing a few million PBMC in each well, adding roughly 10 IU/ml IL-2 and about 9.6 ug/ml peptides. Both day 3 and day 7 saw half the medium replaced with IL-2 medium. For this clone: The antigen is unknown.

Measured with immunoSEQ multiplex PCR; TCRdb has only the in-frame clones, and not every one. The sample has more than 40,000 clones, over 60% seen once; the top ten hold less than 15%. Germline values: CDR1 SGHAT, CDR2 FQNNGV. Trimming removed 0 bases from V and 2 bases from J; junction bases left unmatched: 7. This CDR3 is built from 17 residues. The J gene is TRBJ2-1, the V gene TRBV11-2; 7 positions match TRBD2. The receptor was derived from a human donor who received a COVID-19 vaccine. The sequencing used CD4+ T cells from PBMCs cultured with HCoV-OC43 spike peptides, collected after COVID-19 vaccination. Subset meaning: HCoV-OC43 spike overlapping peptide pool stimulation. CDR3 coding DNA: TGTGCCAGCAGCTTAGATGGGGGGAGGGTGGCCTACAATGAGCAGTTCTTC. Protein sequence: CASSLDGGRVAYNEQFF.